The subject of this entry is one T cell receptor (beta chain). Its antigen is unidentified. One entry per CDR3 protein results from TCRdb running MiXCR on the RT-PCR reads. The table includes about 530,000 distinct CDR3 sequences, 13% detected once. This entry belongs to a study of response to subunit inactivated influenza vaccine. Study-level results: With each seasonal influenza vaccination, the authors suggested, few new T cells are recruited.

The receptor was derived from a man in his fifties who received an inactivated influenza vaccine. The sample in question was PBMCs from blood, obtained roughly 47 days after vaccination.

CDR3 amino acids: CAISESRTGERKSSYEQYF. The CDR3 coding sequence is TGTGCCATCAGTGAGTCTCGGACAGGGGAGAGAAAGAGCTCCTACGAGCAGTACTTC. This chain connects TRBV10-3 to TRBJ2-7; 9 bases map to TRBD1. Losses at the gene ends were 0 bases for V and 0 bases for J; bases not matched to a gene: 12. From germline, CDR1 is ENHRY and CDR2 SYGVKD. The CDR3 extends over 19 amino acids.